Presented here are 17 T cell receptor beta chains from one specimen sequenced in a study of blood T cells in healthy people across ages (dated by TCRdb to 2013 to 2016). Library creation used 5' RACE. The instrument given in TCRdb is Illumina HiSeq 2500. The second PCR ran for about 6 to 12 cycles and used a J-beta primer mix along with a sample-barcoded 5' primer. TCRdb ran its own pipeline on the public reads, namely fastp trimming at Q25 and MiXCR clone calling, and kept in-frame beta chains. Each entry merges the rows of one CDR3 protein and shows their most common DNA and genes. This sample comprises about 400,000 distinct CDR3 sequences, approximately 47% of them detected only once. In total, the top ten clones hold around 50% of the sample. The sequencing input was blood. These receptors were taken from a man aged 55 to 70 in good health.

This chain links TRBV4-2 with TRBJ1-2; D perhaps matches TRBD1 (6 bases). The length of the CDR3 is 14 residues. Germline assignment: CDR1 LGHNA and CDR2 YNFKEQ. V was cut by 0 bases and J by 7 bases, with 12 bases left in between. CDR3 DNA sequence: TGTGCCAGCAGCCAAGAGGGGGCTATCCTTGGCTACACCTTC. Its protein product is CASSQEGAILGYTF.

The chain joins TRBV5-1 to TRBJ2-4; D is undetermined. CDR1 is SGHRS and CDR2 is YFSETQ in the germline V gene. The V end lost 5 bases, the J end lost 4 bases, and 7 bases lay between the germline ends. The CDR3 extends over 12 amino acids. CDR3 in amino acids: CASRGIKNIQYF. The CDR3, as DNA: TGCGCCAGCAGGGGGATAAAAAACATTCAGTACTTC.

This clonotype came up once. In nucleotides, the CDR3 is TGCAGTGCTAGCAGGTTGCGGGAGGGCTACACCTTC. Its protein is CSASRLREGYTF. The chain links TRBV20-1 to TRBJ1-2, with no clear D. V was cut by 3 bases and J by 8 bases, with 13 bases left in between. Germline V gene lookup returns CDR1 DFQATT and CDR2 SNEGSKA (reference sequence). The CDR3 extends over 12 amino acids.

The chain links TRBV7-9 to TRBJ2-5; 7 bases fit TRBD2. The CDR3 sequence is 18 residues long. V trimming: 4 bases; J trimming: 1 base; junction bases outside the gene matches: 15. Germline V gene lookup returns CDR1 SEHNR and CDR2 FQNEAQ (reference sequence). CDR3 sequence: CASSSLRGEGMGQETQYF. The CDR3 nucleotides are TGTGCCAGCAGCTCGCTTCGGGGGGAGGGGATGGGCCAAGAGACCCAGTACTTC.

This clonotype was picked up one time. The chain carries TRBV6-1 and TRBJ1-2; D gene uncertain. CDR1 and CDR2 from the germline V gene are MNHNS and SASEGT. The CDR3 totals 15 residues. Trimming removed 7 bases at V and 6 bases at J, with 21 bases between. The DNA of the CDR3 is TGTGCCAGCATCCTGAACGGCCGTACGAGCCATGGCTACACCTTC. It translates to CASILNGRTSHGYTF.

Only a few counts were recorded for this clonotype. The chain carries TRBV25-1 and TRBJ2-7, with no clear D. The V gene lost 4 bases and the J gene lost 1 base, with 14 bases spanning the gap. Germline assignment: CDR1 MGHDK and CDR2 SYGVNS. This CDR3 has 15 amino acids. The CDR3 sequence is CASSGSEISSYEQYF. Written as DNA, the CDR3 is TGTGCCAGCAGTGGGTCGGAAATAAGTTCCTACGAGCAGTACTTC.

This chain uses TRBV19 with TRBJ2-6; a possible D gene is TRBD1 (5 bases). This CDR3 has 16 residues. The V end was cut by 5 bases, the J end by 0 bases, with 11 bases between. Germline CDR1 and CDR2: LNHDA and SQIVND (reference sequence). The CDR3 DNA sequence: TGTGCCAGTAGTCCCAGGGCCCGCTCTGGGGCCAACGTCCTGACTTTC. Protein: CASSPRARSGANVLTF.

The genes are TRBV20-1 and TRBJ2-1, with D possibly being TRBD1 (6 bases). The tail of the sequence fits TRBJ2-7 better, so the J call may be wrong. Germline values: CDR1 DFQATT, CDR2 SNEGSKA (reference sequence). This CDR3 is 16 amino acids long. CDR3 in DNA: TGCAGTGCTATCCCTTCGACAGGAGGCACCTACTACGAGCAGTACTTC. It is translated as CSAIPSTGGTYYEQYF.

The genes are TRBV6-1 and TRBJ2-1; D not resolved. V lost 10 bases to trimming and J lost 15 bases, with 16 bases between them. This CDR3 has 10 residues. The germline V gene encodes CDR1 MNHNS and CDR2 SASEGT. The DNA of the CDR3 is TGTGCCACATTTAGCTCCCAGTGGTTCTTC. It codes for CATFSSQWFF.

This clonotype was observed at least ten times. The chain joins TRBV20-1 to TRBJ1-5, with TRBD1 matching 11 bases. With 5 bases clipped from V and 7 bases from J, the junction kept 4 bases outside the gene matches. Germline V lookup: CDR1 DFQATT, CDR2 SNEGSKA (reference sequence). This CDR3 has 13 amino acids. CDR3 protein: CSAWDRGGQPQHF. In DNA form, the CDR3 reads TGCAGTGCTTGGGACAGGGGGGGCCAGCCCCAGCATTTT.

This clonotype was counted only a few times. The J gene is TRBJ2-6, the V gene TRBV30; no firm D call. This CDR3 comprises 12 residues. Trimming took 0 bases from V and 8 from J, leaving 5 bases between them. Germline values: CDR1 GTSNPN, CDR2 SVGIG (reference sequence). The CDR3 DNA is TGTGCCTGGAGTGTAGGGCCCAACGTCCTGACTTTC. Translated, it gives CAWSVGPNVLTF.

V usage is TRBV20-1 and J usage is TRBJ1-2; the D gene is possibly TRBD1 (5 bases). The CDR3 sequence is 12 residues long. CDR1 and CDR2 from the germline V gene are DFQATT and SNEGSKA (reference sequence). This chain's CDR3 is CRGGEPNYGYTF. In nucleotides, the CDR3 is TGCAGGGGAGGGGAACCTAACTATGGCTACACCTTC.

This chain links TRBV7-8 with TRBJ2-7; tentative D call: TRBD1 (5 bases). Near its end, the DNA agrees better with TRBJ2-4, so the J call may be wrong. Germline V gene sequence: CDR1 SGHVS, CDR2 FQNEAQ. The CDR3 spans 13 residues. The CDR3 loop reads CASSFQTENIQYF. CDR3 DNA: TGTGCCAGCAGCTTCCAGACAGAAAACATTCAGTACTTC.

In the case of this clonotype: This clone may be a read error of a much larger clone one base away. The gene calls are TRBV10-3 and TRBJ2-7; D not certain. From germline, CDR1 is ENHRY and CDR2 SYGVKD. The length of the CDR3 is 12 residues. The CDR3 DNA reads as TGTGTCATCAGTGAGAGTCCCTACGAGCAGTACTTC. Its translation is CVISESPYEQYF.

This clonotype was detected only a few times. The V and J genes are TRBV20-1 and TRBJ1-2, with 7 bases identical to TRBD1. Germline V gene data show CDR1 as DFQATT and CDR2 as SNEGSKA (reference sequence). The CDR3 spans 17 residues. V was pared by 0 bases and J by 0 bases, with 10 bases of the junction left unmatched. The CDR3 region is CSARDLGGRKANYGYTF. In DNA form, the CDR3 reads TGCAGTGCTAGAGATTTAGGGGGCCGGAAAGCTAACTATGGCTACACCTTC.

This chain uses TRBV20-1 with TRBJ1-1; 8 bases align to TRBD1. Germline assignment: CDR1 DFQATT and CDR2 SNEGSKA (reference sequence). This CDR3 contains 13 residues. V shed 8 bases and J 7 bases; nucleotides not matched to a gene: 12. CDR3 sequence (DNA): TGCAGTCACCCAGGGGGCACTGGATATGAAGCTTTCTTT. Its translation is CSHPGGTGYEAFF.

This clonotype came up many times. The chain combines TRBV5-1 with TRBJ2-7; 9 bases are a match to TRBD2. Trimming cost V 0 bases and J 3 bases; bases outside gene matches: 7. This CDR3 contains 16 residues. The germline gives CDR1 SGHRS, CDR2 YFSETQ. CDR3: CASSLALAGRGYEQYF. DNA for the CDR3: TGCGCCAGCAGCTTGGCTCTAGCGGGACGAGGCTACGAGCAGTACTTC.